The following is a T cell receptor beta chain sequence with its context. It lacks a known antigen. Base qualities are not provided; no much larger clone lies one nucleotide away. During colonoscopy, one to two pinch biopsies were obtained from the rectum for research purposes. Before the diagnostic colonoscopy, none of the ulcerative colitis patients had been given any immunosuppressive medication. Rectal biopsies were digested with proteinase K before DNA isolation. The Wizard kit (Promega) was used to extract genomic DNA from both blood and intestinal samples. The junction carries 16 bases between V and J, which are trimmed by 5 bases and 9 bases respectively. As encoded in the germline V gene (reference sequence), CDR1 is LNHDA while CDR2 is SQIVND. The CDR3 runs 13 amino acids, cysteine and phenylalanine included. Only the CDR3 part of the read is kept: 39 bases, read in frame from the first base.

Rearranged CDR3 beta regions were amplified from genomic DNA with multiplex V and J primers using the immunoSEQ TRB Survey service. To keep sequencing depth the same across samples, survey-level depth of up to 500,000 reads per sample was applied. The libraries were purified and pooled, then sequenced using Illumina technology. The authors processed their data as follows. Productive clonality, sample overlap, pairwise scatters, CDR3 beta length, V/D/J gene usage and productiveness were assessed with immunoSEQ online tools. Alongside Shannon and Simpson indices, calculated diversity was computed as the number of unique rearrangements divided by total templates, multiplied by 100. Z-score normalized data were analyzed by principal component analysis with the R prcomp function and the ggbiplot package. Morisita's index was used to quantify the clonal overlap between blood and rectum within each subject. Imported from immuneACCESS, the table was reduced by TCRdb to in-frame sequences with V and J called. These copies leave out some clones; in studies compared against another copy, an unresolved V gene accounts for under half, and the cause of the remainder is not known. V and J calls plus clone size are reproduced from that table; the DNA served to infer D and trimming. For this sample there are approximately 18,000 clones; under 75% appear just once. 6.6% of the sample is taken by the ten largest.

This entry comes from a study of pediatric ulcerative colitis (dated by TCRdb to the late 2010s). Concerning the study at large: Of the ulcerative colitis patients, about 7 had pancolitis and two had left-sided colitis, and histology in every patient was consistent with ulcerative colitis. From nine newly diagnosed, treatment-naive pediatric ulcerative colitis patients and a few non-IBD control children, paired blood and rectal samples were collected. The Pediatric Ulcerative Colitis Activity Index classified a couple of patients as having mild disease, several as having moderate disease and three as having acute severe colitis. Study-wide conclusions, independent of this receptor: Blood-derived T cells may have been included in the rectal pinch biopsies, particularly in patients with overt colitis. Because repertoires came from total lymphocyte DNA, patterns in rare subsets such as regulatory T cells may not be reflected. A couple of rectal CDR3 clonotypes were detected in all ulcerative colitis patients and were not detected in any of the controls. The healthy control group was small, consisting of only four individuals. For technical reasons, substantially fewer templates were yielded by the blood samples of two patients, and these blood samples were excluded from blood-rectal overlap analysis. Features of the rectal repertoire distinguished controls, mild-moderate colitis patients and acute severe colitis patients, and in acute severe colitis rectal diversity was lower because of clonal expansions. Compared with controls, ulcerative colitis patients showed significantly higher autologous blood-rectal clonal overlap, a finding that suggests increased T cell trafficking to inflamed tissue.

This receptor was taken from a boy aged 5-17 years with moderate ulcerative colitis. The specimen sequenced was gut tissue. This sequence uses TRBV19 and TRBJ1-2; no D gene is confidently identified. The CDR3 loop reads CASSSTGHPSYTF. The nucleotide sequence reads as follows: TGTGCCAGTAGTTCCACCGGGCACCCTAGCTACACCTTC. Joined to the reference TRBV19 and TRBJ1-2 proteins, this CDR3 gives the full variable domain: DGGITQSPKYLFRKEGQNVTLSCEQNLNHDAMYWYRQDPGQGLRLIYYSQIVNDFQKGDIAEGYSVSREKKESFPLTVTSAQKNPTAFYLCASSSTGHPSYTFGSGTRLTVV.